Below are 26 T cell receptor beta chains sequenced from a single sample in a study of beta chain features in type 1 diabetes. Antigens for these TCRs are unknown. The study, taken as a whole, reports: Shortening that was moderate but significant affected the TCRB CDR3s of Type 1 diabetes patients in all four CD4+ subsets.

Reverse transcription of all isolated RNA meant that expressed TCRB transcripts were sequenced. Sequencing used immunoSEQ multiplex PCR; TCRdb keeps in-frame clones, though not all of them. Of 600,000 or so clones listed, approximately 13% are singletons. Source material: naive CD4+ T cells from blood. The receptors shown here come from a man aged 30 to 45 with type 1 diabetes.

This chain joins TRBV6-5 and TRBJ1-2, with 9 bases fitting TRBD1. Germline V gene data show CDR1 as MNHEY and CDR2 as SVGAGI. V lost 0 bases, J lost 8 bases, and 7 bases stayed unmatched. The CDR3 totals 15 residues. CDR3 region: CASSYSGTGSVGYTF. CDR3 sequence (DNA): TGTGCCAGCAGTTACTCCGGGACAGGGTCTGTCGGCTACACCTTC.

The rearrangement links TRBV2 to TRBJ1-2; no definite D call. The CDR3 length is 14 residues. Between the trimmed V and J ends, which lost 4 bases and 4 bases, there was a span of 13 bases. CDR1 SNHLY and CDR2 FYNNEI come from the germline V gene. The CDR3 region is CASSGRMGTYGYTF. CDR3 nucleotide sequence: TGTGCCAGCAGTGGACGTATGGGAACCTATGGCTACACCTTC.

The chain has TRBV6-6 and TRBJ1-2; no clear D gene. This CDR3 region has 16 residues. V gave up 0 bases and J gave up 1 base, with 12 bases separating them. CDR1 is MNHNY and CDR2 is SVGAGI in the germline V gene (reference sequence). The CDR3 reads CASSYSRPIDNYGYTF. The DNA for the CDR3 is TGTGCCAGCAGTTACTCGAGGCCGATAGATAACTATGGCTACACCTTC.

In this sample, this clone turned up a few times. The genes are TRBV7-2 and TRBJ2-3, with 8 bases identical to TRBD2. The CDR3 spans 16 residues. Germline trimming cut 5 bases from V and 3 bases from J; bases unmatched to any gene: 10. Germline V lookup: CDR1 SGHTA, CDR2 FQGNSA. The CDR3 nucleotides read TGTGCCAGCAGCCCAAACCAGCGGGGGACGACAGATACGCAGTATTTT. Protein: CASSPNQRGTTDTQYF.

This clone was found a few times. The chain carries TRBV5-1 and TRBJ1-6, with no clear D. V was cut by 3 bases and J by 7 bases, with 8 bases left in between. This CDR3 comprises 13 residues. CDR1 is SGHRS and CDR2 is YFSETQ in the germline V gene. The chain's CDR3 is CASSSLENSPLHF. In nucleotides, the CDR3 is TGCGCCAGCAGCTCTCTGGAAAATTCACCCCTCCACTTT.

For the CDR3, the DNA is TGTGCCAGCAGCACCGTTAGCGGGGGGGAGACCCAGTACTTC. It specifies CASSTVSGGETQYF. This chain links TRBV5-6 with TRBJ2-5; the match to TRBD2 covers 10 bases. Per germline, CDR1 SGHDT and CDR2 YYEEEE. The CDR3 has 14 residues. The trim removed 4 bases at V and 5 bases at J, leaving 5 bases unmatched.

This chain joins TRBV7-2 and TRBJ1-5, with D tentatively TRBD1 (6 bases). V was clipped by 3 bases and J by 2 bases, with 11 bases between them. Germline V CDR1 and CDR2: SGHTA, FQGNSA. The CDR3 runs 15 residues. For the CDR3, the DNA is TGTGCCAGCAGCTTTGGGGGCGCGGGCAATCAGCCCCAGCATTTT. Translation gives CASSFGGAGNQPQHF.

This sequence joins TRBV25-1 and TRBJ2-7, with 10 bases that match TRBD1. The CDR3 totals 14 residues. CDR1 is MGHDK, CDR2 SYGVNS, per germline. The J segment lost 5 bases and the V segment lost 3 bases, leaving 4 bases of the junction unmatched. This CDR3 is CASSEGQGLHEQYF. The CDR3 nucleotides are TGTGCCAGCAGTGAGGGACAGGGGCTTCACGAGCAGTACTTC.

CDR3 amino acids: CSVAGDKFAYEQYF. As DNA, the CDR3 is TGCAGCGTGGCCGGGGACAAGTTCGCCTACGAGCAGTACTTC. V is TRBV29-1 and J is TRBJ2-7, with D perhaps TRBD1 (6 bases). Looked up from germline, CDR1 is SQVTM and CDR2 is ANQGSEA. V was trimmed by 6 bases and J by 2 bases, leaving 17 bases between them. The CDR3 loop spans 14 amino acids.

This chain uses TRBV4-3 with TRBJ1-6, with D hard to call. CDR1 is LGHNA and CDR2 is YSLEER in the germline V gene. The V end lost 0 bases, the J end lost 8 bases, and 17 bases lay between the germline ends. The CDR3 runs to 17 residues. The CDR3 bases are TGCGCCAGCAGCCAAGATGCCCCTCAAGGGTCTTATTCACCCCTCCACTTT. Translation gives CASSQDAPQGSYSPLHF.

CDR3 in amino acids: CASMVVGNYGYTF. CDR3 bases: TGTGCCAGCATGGTGGTGGGAAACTATGGCTACACCTTC. The chain carries TRBV28 and TRBJ1-2; D gene uncertain. V was clipped by 7 bases and J by 2 bases, with 11 bases between them. The CDR3 is 13 residues long. CDR1 and CDR2 (germline): MDHEN, SYDVKM.

This clone was seen a handful of times. CDR3 in amino acids: CASSYDRKSYNEQFF. Here the CDR3 DNA reads TGTGCCAGCAGCTATGACAGAAAGTCTTACAATGAGCAGTTCTTC. The rearrangement uses TRBV7-2 and TRBJ2-1, with D maybe TRBD1 (5 bases). The CDR3 length is 15 residues. Trimming removed 4 bases at V and 4 bases at J, with 14 bases between. Germline CDR1 is SGHTA and CDR2 is FQGNSA. Full variable domain (rest looked up from reference TRBV7-2 and TRBJ2-1): GAGVSQSPSNKVTEKGKDVELRCDPISGHTALYWYRQSLGQGLEFLIYFQGNSAPDKSGLPSDRFSAERTGGSVSTLTIQRTQQEDSAVYLCASSYDRKSYNEQFFGPGTRLTVL.

This clone has more than one count but fewer than ten. The genes are TRBV7-2 and TRBJ2-5; TRBD2 matches at 13 bases. Trimming took 0 bases from V and 2 from J; bases not matched to a gene: 6. The V gene's germline CDR1 is SGHTA and CDR2 FQGNSA. This CDR3 has 18 amino acids. The DNA for the CDR3 is TGTGCCAGCAGCTTAGCGCTTAGACTAGCGGGGGGTCAAGAGACCCAGTACTTC. Its protein product is CASSLALRLAGGQETQYF.

This clone was found a few times. The chain recombines TRBV5-4 with TRBJ1-1; D might be TRBD1 (6 bases). The CDR3 runs to 14 residues. Germline V CDR1 and CDR2: SGHNT, YYREEE (reference sequence). V lost 0 bases to trimming and J lost 8 bases, with 14 bases between them. The CDR3 sequence: CASSLGNRDREAFF. CDR3 in DNA: TGTGCCAGCAGCTTGGGGAATCGAGACAGGGAAGCTTTCTTT.

This clone was detected only a few times. The chain combines TRBV18 with TRBJ2-2; D is uncertain. V was cut by 6 bases and J by 5 bases, with 16 bases left in between. CDR1 is KGHSH and CDR2 is LQKENI in the germline V gene. The CDR3 sequence is 15 residues long. CDR3: CASSPVQSGTGELFF. The CDR3 coding sequence is TGTGCCAGCTCTCCTGTCCAGAGTGGTACCGGGGAGCTGTTTTTT.

J is TRBJ2-7 and V is TRBV5-1; 9 bases are a match to TRBD1. This CDR3 has 15 residues. The V and J ends lost 6 bases and 3 bases, in that order; junction bases with no gene match: 10. The germline V gene has CDR1 SGHRS and CDR2 YFSETQ. As DNA, the CDR3 is TGCGCCAGCACGTCCCGGACAGGGGTGGTCTACGAGCAGTACTTC. Translation: CASTSRTGVVYEQYF.

V gene TRBV29-1 combines with J gene TRBJ2-7; 11 bases are shared with TRBD1. V lost 7 bases to trimming and J lost 0 bases; unmatched junction nucleotides: 5. CDR3 length: 14 amino acids. CDR1 and CDR2 (germline): SQVTM, ANQGSEA. CDR3 bases: TGCAGCGGCACCGGGACAGGGGGCTCCTACGAGCAGTACTTC. It is translated as CSGTGTGGSYEQYF.

This clone was picked up a small number of times. J is TRBJ2-5 and V is TRBV7-2; D uncertain. The germline V and J ends were trimmed by 5 bases and 7 bases, with 14 bases remaining between them. The germline V gene has CDR1 SGHTA and CDR2 FQGNSA. The CDR3 loop spans 13 amino acids. This chain's CDR3 is CASSPHPEGTQYF. CDR3 DNA: TGTGCCAGCAGCCCCCACCCCGAAGGGACCCAGTACTTC. The full variable domain, completed using reference TRBV7-2 and TRBJ2-5, is GAGVSQSPSNKVTEKGKDVELRCDPISGHTALYWYRQSLGQGLEFLIYFQGNSAPDKSGLPSDRFSAERTGGSVSTLTIQRTQQEDSAVYLCASSPHPEGTQYFGPGTRLLVL.

There are a few counts of this clone. The V and J genes are TRBV7-9 and TRBJ2-5; D unresolved. Trimming took off 2 bases at V and 4 bases at J, with 11 bases between the two ends. CDR1 and CDR2 (germline): SEHNR, FQNEAQ (reference sequence). The length of the CDR3 is 14 residues. The CDR3 sequence: CASSLRPGGETQYF. The CDR3 DNA reads as TGTGCCAGCAGCTTACGGCCAGGTGGAGAGACCCAGTACTTC.

This clone was counted between two and nine times. The rearrangement links TRBV29-1 to TRBJ2-2; 14 positions agree with TRBD2. V lost 6 bases, J lost 0 bases, and 6 bases stayed unmatched. CDR1 and CDR2 from the germline V gene are SQVTM and ANQGSEA. The CDR3 loop spans 17 amino acids. CDR3 amino acids: CSVRGLAGVANTGELFF. The CDR3, as DNA: TGCAGCGTGAGGGGACTAGCGGGGGTCGCGAACACCGGGGAGCTGTTTTTT.

The chain recombines TRBV13 with TRBJ1-1; D is undetermined. This CDR3 has 12 amino acids. The V gene lost 2 bases and the J gene lost 3 bases, with 4 bases spanning the gap. The germline CDR1 and CDR2 sequences are PRHDT and FYEKMQ (reference sequence). CDR3 sequence: CASSLRDTEAFF. The DNA for the CDR3 is TGTGCCAGCAGCTTAAGAGACACTGAAGCTTTCTTT.

The chain joins TRBV11-2 to TRBJ2-3, with D possibly being TRBD2 (7 bases). The CDR3 is 16 residues long. Germline CDR1 reads SGHAT; CDR2 reads FQNNGV. V dropped 5 bases and J dropped 8 bases, with 23 bases sitting between them. The CDR3 sequence: CASSVRNRGGLGTQYF. The DNA of the CDR3 is TGTGCCAGCAGCGTACGAAATAGGGGGGGGCTCGGTACGCAGTATTTT.

Note on this clone: The same CDR3 can be traced to other DNA sequences in this sample. V is TRBV7-9 and J is TRBJ2-1, with D maybe TRBD2 (5 bases). Between the trimmed V and J ends, which lost 3 bases and 4 bases, there was a span of 7 bases. The CDR3 extends over 13 amino acids. The germline V gene has CDR1 SEHNR and CDR2 FQNEAQ (reference sequence). Here the CDR3 reads CASSLGAYNEQFF. Here the CDR3 DNA reads TGTGCCAGCAGCTTGGGAGCTTACAATGAGCAGTTCTTC. The complete variable domain, with remaining parts taken from reference TRBV7-9 and TRBJ2-1, reads DTGVSQNPRHKITKRGQNVTFRCDPISEHNRLYWYRQTLGQGPEFLTYFQNEAQLEKSRLLSDRFSAERPKGSFSTLEIQRTEQGDSAMYLCASSLGAYNEQFFGPGTRLTVL.

This chain links TRBV15 with TRBJ1-5, with D unclear. This CDR3 has 16 residues. The V gene lost 0 bases and the J gene lost 5 bases, with 14 bases spanning the gap. Germline CDR1 is LNHNV and CDR2 is YYDKDF (reference sequence). The CDR3 reads CATSRDVGSSHQPQHF. The CDR3 DNA is TGTGCCACCAGCAGAGATGTGGGGAGCAGTCATCAGCCCCAGCATTTT.

The V call is TRBV11-2, the J call TRBJ1-2; possibly TRBD1 for D (6 bases). Germline assignment: CDR1 SGHAT and CDR2 FQNNGV. This CDR3 is 16 amino acids long. V gave up 2 bases and J gave up 2 bases, with 15 bases separating them. In DNA form, the CDR3 reads TGTGCCAGCAGCTTATCTTCCGACAGGCGAAACTATGGCTACACCTTC. It specifies CASSLSSDRRNYGYTF.

This clone was seen more than once but under ten times. V is TRBV25-1 and J is TRBJ2-7; no reliable D call. V was clipped by 4 bases and J by 2 bases, with 9 bases between them. In germline, CDR1 is MGHDK, CDR2 SYGVNS. This CDR3 is built from 13 residues. The CDR3 sequence is CASSAAPPYEQYF. CDR3 nucleotide sequence: TGTGCCAGCAGTGCGGCGCCCCCCTACGAGCAGTACTTC.